This entry describes one TCR beta chain. CDR1 and CDR2 (germline): MNHEY, SVGAGI. The length of the CDR3 is 14 residues. Trimming took 10 bases from V and 6 from J; bases not matched to a gene: 8. Post-ART PBMC samples numbered at least two per donor, and pre-ART ones at least one. The authors ran the immunoSEQ assay, v3.0, at survey level. Assay used: immunoSEQ multiplex PCR; TCRdb lists only in-frame clones, some missing. This table has about 25,000 clones, approximately 86% appearing once. The data belong to a study of long-term antiretroviral therapy in people with HIV. The clonotype comes from a woman under 40 with HIV. The specimen was unsorted PBMCs, collected 1.9 years after starting antiretroviral therapy. The chain recombines TRBV6-5 with TRBJ2-2, with TRBD2 matching 10 bases. The CDR3 loop is CAIRSGGASGELFF. CDR3 sequence (DNA): TGTGCCATTCGGAGCGGGGGGGCCTCCGGGGAGCTGTTTTTT.